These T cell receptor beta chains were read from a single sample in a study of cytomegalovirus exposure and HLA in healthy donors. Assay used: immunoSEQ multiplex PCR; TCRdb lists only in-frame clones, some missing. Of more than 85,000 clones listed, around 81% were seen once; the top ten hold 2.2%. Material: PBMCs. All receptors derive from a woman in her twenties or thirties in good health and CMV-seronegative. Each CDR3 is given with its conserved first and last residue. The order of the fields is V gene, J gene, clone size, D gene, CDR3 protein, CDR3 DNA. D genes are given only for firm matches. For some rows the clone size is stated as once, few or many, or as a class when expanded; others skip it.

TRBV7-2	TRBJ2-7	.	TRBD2	CASSQPGLASFRRYEQYF	TGTGCCAGCAGCCAACCGGGACTAGCTTCTTTTCGACGCTACGAGCAGTACTTC
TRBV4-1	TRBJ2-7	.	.	CASSFSVTFSYEQYF	TGCGCCAGCAGCTTTAGCGTCACCTTCTCCTACGAGCAGTACTTC
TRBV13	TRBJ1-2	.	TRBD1	CASSLGGTGKYGYTF	TGTGCCAGCAGCTTAGGGGGGACAGGGAAATATGGCTACACCTTC
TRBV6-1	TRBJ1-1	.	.	CAISAGAGMMNTEAFF	TGTGCCATCAGTGCTGGGGCAGGAATGATGAACACTGAAGCTTTCTTT
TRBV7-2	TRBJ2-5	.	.	CASSPAGTQYF	TGTGCCAGCAGCCCTGCAGGGACCCAGTACTTC
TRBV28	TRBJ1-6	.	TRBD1	CASSPKRQGTSPLHF	TGTGCCAGCAGTCCAAAACGACAGGGTACTTCACCCCTCCACTTT
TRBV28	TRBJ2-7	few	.	CASSFGSEQYF	TGTGCCAGCAGTTTCGGGTCCGAGCAGTACTTC
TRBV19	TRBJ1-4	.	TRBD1	CASNRGWVEKLFF	TGTGCCAGTAACAGGGGTTGGGTTGAAAAACTGTTTTTT
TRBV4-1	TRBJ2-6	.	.	CASRLRSGANVLTF	TGCGCCAGCAGGCTGAGGTCGGGGGCCAACGTCCTGACTTTC
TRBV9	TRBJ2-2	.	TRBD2	CASSVTSVVGELFF	TGTGCCAGCAGCGTGACTAGCGTGGTCGGGGAGCTGTTTTTT
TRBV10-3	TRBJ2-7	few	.	CAISEGTRNPYEQYF	TGTGCCATCAGTGAAGGGACAAGGAACCCCTACGAGCAGTACTTC
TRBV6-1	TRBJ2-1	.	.	CASSRRSEAYNEQFF	TGTGCCAGCAGTCGAAGGTCGGAGGCCTACAATGAGCAGTTCTTC
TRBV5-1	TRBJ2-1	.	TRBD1	CASTLVAGGNEQFF	TGCGCCAGCACCCTTGTTGCAGGGGGCAATGAGCAGTTCTTC
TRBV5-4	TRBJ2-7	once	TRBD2	CASSEAGTSYEQYF	TGTGCCAGCAGCGAAGCCGGGACTAGTTACGAGCAGTACTTC
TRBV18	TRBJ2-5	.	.	CASSPLPAAQETQYF	TGTGCCAGCTCACCACTACCAGCGGCCCAAGAGACCCAGTACTTC
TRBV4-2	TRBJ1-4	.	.	CASSQDRGDNEKLFF	TGTGCCAGCAGCCAAGATCGGGGAGATAATGAAAAACTGTTTTTT
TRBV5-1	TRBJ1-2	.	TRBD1	CASSLLATGAHGYTF	TGCGCCAGCAGCTTGTTGGCCACAGGGGCGCATGGCTACACCTTC
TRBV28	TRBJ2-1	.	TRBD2	CASSLPGLAGYSYNEQFF	TGTGCCAGCAGCCTCCCGGGACTAGCGGGATACTCCTACAATGAGCAGTTCTTC
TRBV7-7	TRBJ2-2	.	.	CASSFDSPYTGELFF	TGTGCCAGCAGCTTCGACTCCCCCTACACCGGGGAGCTGTTTTTT
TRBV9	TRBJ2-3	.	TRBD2	CASSVITGGSDTQYF	TGTGCCAGCAGCGTAATTACGGGGGGGTCAGATACGCAGTATTTT
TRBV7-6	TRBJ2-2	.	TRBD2	CASSLGGRGELFF	TGTGCCAGCAGCTTAGGCGGGAGAGGGGAGCTGTTTTTT
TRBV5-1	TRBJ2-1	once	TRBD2	CASSSHLASGRAHEQFF	TGCGCCAGCAGCTCCCACCTCGCTAGCGGGAGGGCCCATGAGCAGTTCTTC
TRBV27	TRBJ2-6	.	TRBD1	CASSRRTGSSGANVLTF	TGTGCCAGCAGTAGGCGGACAGGGTCTTCTGGGGCCAACGTCCTGACTTTC
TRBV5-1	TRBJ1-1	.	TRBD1	CASKDRGFMDTEAFF	TGCGCCAGCAAAGACAGGGGATTCATGGACACTGAAGCTTTCTTT
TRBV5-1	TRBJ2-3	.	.	CASSLDNAEGDTQYF	TGCGCCAGCAGCTTGGACAATGCTGAGGGAGATACGCAGTATTTT
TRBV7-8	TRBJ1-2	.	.	CASSLPGLYGYTF	TGTGCCAGCAGCTTACCAGGGCTGTATGGCTACACCTTC
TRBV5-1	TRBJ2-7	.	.	CASSPEGSYSYEQYF	TGCGCCAGCAGCCCGGAGGGCAGCTATAGCTACGAGCAGTACTTC
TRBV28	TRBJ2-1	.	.	CASFAPTYNEQFF	TGTGCCAGCTTCGCCCCTACCTACAATGAGCAGTTCTTC
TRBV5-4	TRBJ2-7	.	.	CASSLDSDGSIYEQYF	TGTGCCAGCAGCTTGGACTCCGACGGGTCCATATACGAGCAGTACTTC
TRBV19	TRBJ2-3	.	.	CASSWRDTDTQYF	TGTGCCAGTAGTTGGCGGGACACAGATACGCAGTATTTT
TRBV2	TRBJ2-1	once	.	CASSELREEQFF	TGTGCCAGCAGTGAATTGCGGGAAGAGCAGTTCTTC
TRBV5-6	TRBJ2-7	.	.	CASSFGQGEQYF	TGTGCCAGCAGCTTTGGGCAAGGCGAGCAGTACTTC
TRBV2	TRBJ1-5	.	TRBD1	CASSERQGTGVQPQHF	TGTGCCAGCAGTGAAAGGCAGGGGACAGGTGTCCAGCCCCAGCATTTT
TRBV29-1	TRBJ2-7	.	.	CSASGIRGRTYEQYF	TGCAGCGCCTCGGGGATCAGGGGTCGCACCTACGAGCAGTACTTC
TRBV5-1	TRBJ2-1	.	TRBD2	CASSLGGTSGSYEQFF	TGCGCCAGCAGCTTGGGGGGGACTAGCGGGAGCTATGAGCAGTTCTTC
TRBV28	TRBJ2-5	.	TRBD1	CASRTAADRGETQYF	TGTGCCAGCAGAACAGCCGCGGACAGGGGAGAGACCCAGTACTTC
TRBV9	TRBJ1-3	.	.	CASSVDGVPSGNTIYF	TGTGCCAGCAGCGTAGACGGAGTTCCTTCTGGAAACACCATATATTTT
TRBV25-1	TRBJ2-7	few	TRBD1	CASSEQGDTYEQYF	TGTGCCAGCAGTGAACAGGGGGACACCTACGAGCAGTACTTC
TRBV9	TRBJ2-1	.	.	CASSAGTDYNEQFF	TGTGCCAGCAGCGCCGGGACTGATTACAATGAGCAGTTCTTC
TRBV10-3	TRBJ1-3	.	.	CAISEVGDSNSGNTIYF	TGTGCCATCAGTGAGGTAGGCGACAGCAACTCTGGAAACACCATATATTTT
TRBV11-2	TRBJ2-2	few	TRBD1	CASSSLQGMHTGELFF	TGTGCCAGCAGCTCTTTACAGGGGATGCACACCGGGGAGCTGTTTTTT
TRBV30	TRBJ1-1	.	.	CAWSAFTPPEAFF	TGTGCCTGGAGCGCTTTCACACCCCCTGAAGCTTTCTTT
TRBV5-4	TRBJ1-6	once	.	CASSLNFRGAYNSPLHF	TGTGCCAGCAGCTTGAACTTCCGGGGTGCCTATAATTCACCCCTCCACTTT
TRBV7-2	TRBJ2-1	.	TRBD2	CASSPMSGSNEQFF	TGTGCCAGCAGCCCCATGAGCGGGAGCAATGAGCAGTTCTTC
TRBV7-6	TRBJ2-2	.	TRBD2	CASSFGGGTGELFF	TGTGCCAGCAGCTTTGGCGGGGGCACCGGGGAGCTGTTTTTT
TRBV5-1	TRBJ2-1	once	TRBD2	CASSLPTSGGTGEQFF	TGCGCCAGCAGCTTGCCGACTAGCGGGGGTACTGGTGAGCAGTTCTTC
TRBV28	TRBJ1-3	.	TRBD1	CASSFLPGQGENTIYF	TGTGCCAGCAGTTTCCTTCCCGGACAGGGTGAAAACACCATATATTTT
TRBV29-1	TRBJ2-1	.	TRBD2	CSVSGTSGSNEQFF	TGCAGCGTTTCCGGGACTAGCGGGAGTAATGAGCAGTTCTTC
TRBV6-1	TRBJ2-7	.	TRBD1	CASTYTGAHEQYF	TGTGCCAGCACTTACACAGGGGCCCACGAGCAGTACTTC
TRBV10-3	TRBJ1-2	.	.	CAIRGDGNYGYTF	TGTGCCATCAGGGGTGACGGGAACTATGGCTACACCTTC
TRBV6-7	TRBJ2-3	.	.	CASSYYQRADTQYF	TGTGCCAGCAGTTATTACCAGCGGGCAGATACGCAGTATTTT
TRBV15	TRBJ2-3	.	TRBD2	CATSRSLGRGTDTQYF	TGTGCCACCAGCAGGTCTCTCGGGAGGGGTACAGATACGCAGTATTTT
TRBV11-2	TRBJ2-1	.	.	CASSLIRDFFYNEQFF	TGTGCCAGCAGCTTAATTCGGGACTTCTTCTACAATGAGCAGTTCTTC